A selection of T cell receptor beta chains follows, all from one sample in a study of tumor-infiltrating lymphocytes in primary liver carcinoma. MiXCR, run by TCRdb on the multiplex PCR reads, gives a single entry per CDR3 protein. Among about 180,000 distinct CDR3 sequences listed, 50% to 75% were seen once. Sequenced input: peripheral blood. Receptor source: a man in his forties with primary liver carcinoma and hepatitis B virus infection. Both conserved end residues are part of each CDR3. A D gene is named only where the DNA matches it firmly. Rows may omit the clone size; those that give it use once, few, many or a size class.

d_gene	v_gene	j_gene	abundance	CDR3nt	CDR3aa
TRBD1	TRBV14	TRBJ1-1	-	TGTGCCAACAGCCCTGGGACAGGGGTGAACACTGAAGCTTTCTTT	CANSPGTGVNTEAFF
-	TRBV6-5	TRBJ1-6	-	TGTGCCAGCAGTTACTCGTCAGGGCTCCCTCATAATTCACCCCTCCACTTT	CASSYSSGLPHNSPLHF
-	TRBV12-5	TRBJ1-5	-	TGTGCTAGTTTCCCTCCTTATCAGCCCCAGCATTTT	CASFPPYQPQHF
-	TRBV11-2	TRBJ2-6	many	TGTGCCAGCAGCTTAGTGGGGGGCCTCTACTCTGGGGCCAACGTCCTGACTTTC	CASSLVGGLYSGANVLTF
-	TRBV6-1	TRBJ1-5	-	TGTGCCAGCGAACAGTCAAGAATGAGCAATCAGCCCCAGCATTTT	CASEQSRMSNQPQHF
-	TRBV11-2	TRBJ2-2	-	TGTGCCAGCAGTATCAGCCTAGCAGTCACCGGGGAGCCGTTTTTT	CASSISLAVTGEPFF
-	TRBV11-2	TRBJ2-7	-	TGTGCCAGCAGGCAGGAGGCCACCAGACAGTACTTC	CASRQEATRQYF
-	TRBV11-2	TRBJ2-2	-	TGCGCCAGCAGCTTAAGACGCATATTGTATGGCGGTTCGAACACCGGGGAGCTGTTTTTT	CASSLRRILYGGSNTGELFF
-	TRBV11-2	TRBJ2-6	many	TGTGCCAGCAGCTACGCCTGGGGGGCCAACGTCCTGACTTTC	CASSYAWGANVLTF
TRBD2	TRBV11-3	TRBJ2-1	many	TGTGCCAGCAGCACACGGACTAGCGGGGAGTGGATCAATGAGCAGTTCTTC	CASSTRTSGEWINEQFF
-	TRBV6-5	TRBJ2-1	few	TGTGCCAGCAGGAGTGGGCCTGAGCAGTTCTTC	CASRSGPEQFF
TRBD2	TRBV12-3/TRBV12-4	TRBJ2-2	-	TGTGCCAGCAGCACTAGCGGGAGGTTCGGGGAGCTGTTTTTT	CASSTSGRFGELFF
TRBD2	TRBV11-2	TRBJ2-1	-	TGTGCCAGCAGCTACTCTTCGACTAGCAGGAGGGGAAGCAGGTTCTTC	CASSYSSTSRRGSRFF
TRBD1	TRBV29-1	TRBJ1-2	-	TGCAGCGCTTGGGACAGGGTTAACTATGTCTACACCTTC	CSAWDRVNYVYTF
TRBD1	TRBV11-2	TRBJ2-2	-	TGTGCCAGCAGCTTTGGACAGGGTAGATCCGGGGAGCTGTTATTT	CASSFGQGRSGELLF
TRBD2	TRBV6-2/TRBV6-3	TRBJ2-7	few	TGTGCCAGCAGTTACGAACTAGCGGGGGGCGAGCAGTACTTC	CASSYELAGGEQYF
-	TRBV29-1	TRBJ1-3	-	TGCAGCGTTGGACAGGCCTCGGGAAACACCATATATTTT	CSVGQASGNTIYF
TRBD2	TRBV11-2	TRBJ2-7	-	TGTGCCATCAGCTTATCTACTAGCGGCGACGAGCAGTACTTC	CAISLSTSGDEQYF
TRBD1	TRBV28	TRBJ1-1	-	TGTGCCAGCATTTTGACAGGGTCCACTGAAGCTTTCTTT	CASILTGSTEAFF
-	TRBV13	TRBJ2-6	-	TGTGCCAGCAACCGGCGGCAGGAGTACTCTGGGGCCAACGTCCTGACTTTC	CASNRRQEYSGANVLTF
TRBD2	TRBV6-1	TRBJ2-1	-	TGTGCCAGCGATATTCCGGGACTAGCGGCCAATGAGCAGTTCTTC	CASDIPGLAANEQFF
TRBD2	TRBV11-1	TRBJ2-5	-	TGTGCCAGCAACTTTGGGACTAGCAGGGAGGGGACCCAGTACTTC	CASNFGTSREGTQYF
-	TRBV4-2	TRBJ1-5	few	TGTGCCAGCAGCCAAGAGCTGACCTCCAATCAGCCCCAGCATTTT	CASSQELTSNQPQHF
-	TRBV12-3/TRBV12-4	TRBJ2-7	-	TGTGCCAGCAGTTTTTCGAAGGGGGACGAGCAGTACTTC	CASSFSKGDEQYF
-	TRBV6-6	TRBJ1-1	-	TGTGCCAGCAAATATTCAGGTACCTCGAACACTGAAACTTTCTTT	CASKYSGTSNTETFF
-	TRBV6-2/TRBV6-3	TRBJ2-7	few	TGTGCCAGCAGTTACGGGGGCGGACCCTACGAGCAGTACTTC	CASSYGGGPYEQYF
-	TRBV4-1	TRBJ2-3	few	TGCGCCAGCAGCCTAGGACAGACAGATACGCAGTATTTT	CASSLGQTDTQYF
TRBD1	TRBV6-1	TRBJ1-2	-	TGTGCCAGCAGTGAAGCGCGGTGGACAGGGCTGGACTATGGCTACACCTTC	CASSEARWTGLDYGYTF
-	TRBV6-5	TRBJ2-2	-	TGTGCCAGCCGCACTGGGTACGGGGAGCTGTTTTTT	CASRTGYGELFF
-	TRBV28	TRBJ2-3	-	TGTGCCAGCAACGGGGGAGGTTTAACCAGCACAGATACGCAGTATTTT	CASNGGGLTSTDTQYF
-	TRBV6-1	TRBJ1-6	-	TGTGCCAGCAGTGAATTCGTCAGTAATTCACCCCTCCACTTT	CASSEFVSNSPLHF
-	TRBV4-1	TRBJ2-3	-	TGCACCAGCAGCCAAGAGGGCCTGAGCACAGATACGCAGTATTTT	CTSSQEGLSTDTQYF
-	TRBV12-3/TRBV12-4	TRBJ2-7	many	TGTGCCAGCAGTTCCGGCTACGAGCAGTACTTC	CASSSGYEQYF
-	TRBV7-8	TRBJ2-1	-	TGTGCCAGCAGTTTAATCGGGCAGGGCGTGGACAATGAGCAGTTCTTC	CASSLIGQGVDNEQFF
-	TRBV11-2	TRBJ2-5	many	TGTGCCAGCAGCCCTTGGACGGAAGAGACCCAGTACTTC	CASSPWTEETQYF
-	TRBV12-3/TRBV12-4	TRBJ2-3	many	TGTGCCAGCAGTTTAACAGCTAGCACAGATACGCAGTATTTT	CASSLTASTDTQYF
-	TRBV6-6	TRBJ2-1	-	TGTGCCAGCAGTTACCGGGGCTATGAGCAGTTCTTC	CASSYRGYEQFF
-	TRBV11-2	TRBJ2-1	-	TGTGCCAGCAGTCCAGCGCGGATAGGGGTCGATGAGCAGTTCTTC	CASSPARIGVDEQFF
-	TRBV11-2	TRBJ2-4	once	TGTGCCAGCACCTGGGCATGGGAGAACATTCAGTACTTC	CASTWAWENIQYF
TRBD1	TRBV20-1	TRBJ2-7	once	TGCAGTTCTAACCGGCAGGGGGTTGACGAACAGTACTTC	CSSNRQGVDEQYF
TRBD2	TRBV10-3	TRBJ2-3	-	TGTGCCATCAGTGATCTAGCGGGAGTGGGAGATACGCAGTATTTT	CAISDLAGVGDTQYF
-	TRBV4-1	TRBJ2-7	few	TGCGCCAGCAGCCTCCGTAGCCTAGGGAGGTCCTCCTACGAGCAGTACTTC	CASSLRSLGRSSYEQYF